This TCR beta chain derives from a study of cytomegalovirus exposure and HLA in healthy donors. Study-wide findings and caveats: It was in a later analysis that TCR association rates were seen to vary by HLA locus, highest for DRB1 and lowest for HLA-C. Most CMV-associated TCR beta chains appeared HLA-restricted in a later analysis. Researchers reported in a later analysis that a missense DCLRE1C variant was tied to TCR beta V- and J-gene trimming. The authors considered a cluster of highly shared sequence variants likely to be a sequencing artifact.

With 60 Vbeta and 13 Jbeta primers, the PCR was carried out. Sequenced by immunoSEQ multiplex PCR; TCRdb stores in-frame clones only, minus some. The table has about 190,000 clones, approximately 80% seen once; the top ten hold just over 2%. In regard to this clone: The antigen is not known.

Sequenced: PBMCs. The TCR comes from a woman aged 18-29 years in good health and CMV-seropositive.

Here the CDR3 DNA reads TGTGCCAGCAGACTAGGATTCACGACGACAGATACGCAGTATTTT. Its protein product is CASRLGFTTTDTQYF. The rearrangement links TRBV7-2 to TRBJ2-3; D might be TRBD2 (5 bases). The germline V gene encodes CDR1 SGHTA and CDR2 FQGNSA. This CDR3 region has 15 residues. V lost 6 bases and J lost 3, with 16 bases in between.